The 4 T cell receptor beta chains below were found in one sample sequenced in a study of shared clonotypes between healthy human individuals. Using immunoSEQ multiplex PCR, the repertoire was profiled, and TCRdb retains in-frame clones only, with some absent. The sample has 1.6 million or so clones, approximately 98.5% seen once. The sequenced sample was naive CD4+ T cells sorted from blood. Subset defined: CD45RA+ positively selected. The receptors derive from a man in his thirties or forties in good health.

The count of this clone is one. The gene calls are TRBV5-1 and TRBJ2-3; 7 bases map to TRBD1. The CDR3 totals 13 residues. Losses at the gene ends were 2 bases for V and 4 bases for J; bases not matched to a gene: 1. Per the germline V gene, CDR1 is SGHRS and CDR2 is YFSETQ. The CDR3 here is CASSLGGPDTQYF. In DNA form, the CDR3 reads TGCGCCAGCAGCTTAGGGGGCCCAGATACGCAGTATTTT.

Details on this clone: This CDR3 is also generated by other DNA sequences in the sample. This chain uses TRBV5-4 with TRBJ2-7; the D is unclear. The length of the CDR3 is 12 residues. Germline V CDR1 and CDR2: SGHNT, YYREEE (reference sequence). The V gene lost 4 bases and the J gene lost 4 bases, with 9 bases spanning the gap. For the CDR3, the DNA is TGTGCCAGCAGCCTTGTGGGGTACGAGCAGTACTTC. It encodes CASSLVGYEQYF.

CDR3 sequence (DNA): TGTGCCAGCGGTGCCCAGGACAGGGGCGGGGAGACCCAGTACTTC. This codes for CASGAQDRGGETQYF. V gene TRBV11-2 combines with J gene TRBJ2-5, with 9 bases fitting TRBD1. Germline V CDR1 and CDR2: SGHAT, FQNNGV. The CDR3 spans 15 residues. V was clipped by 8 bases and J by 5 bases; unmatched bases: 12.

The gene calls are TRBV25-1 and TRBJ2-3; a possible D gene is TRBD1 (6 bases). The germline gives CDR1 MGHDK, CDR2 SYGVNS. CDR3 length: 17 amino acids. V lost 2 bases and J lost 6, with 21 bases in between. The DNA for the CDR3 is TGTGCCAGCAGTGAAAGCCGAGGACAGACTCTACACGATACGCAGTATTTT. It is translated as CASSESRGQTLHDTQYF.